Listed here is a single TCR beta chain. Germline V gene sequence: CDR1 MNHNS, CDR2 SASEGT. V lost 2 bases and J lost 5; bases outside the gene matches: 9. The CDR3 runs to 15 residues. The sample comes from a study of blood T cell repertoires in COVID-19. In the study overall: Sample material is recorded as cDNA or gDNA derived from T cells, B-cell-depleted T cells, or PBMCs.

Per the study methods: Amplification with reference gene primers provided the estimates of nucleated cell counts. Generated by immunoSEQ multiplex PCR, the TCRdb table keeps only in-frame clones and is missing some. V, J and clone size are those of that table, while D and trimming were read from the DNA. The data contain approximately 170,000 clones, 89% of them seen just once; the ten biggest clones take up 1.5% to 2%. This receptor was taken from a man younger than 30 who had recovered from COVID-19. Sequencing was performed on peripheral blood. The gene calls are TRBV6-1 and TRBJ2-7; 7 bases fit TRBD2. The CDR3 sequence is CASSEKKVGGNEQYF. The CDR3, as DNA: TGTGCCAGCAGTGAAAAGAAGGTGGGGGGGAACGAGCAGTACTTC.